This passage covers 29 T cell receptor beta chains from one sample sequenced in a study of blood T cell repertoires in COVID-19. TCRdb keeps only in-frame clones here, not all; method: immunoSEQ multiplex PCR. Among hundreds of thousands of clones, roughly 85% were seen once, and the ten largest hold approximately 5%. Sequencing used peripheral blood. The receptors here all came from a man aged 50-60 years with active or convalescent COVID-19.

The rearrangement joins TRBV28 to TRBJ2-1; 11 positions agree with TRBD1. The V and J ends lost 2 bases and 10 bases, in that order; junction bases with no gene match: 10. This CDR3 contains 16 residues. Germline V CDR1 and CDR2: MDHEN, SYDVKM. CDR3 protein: CASSLLGTGGLWEQFF. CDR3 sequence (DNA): TGTGCCAGCAGTTTACTAGGGACAGGGGGGTTGTGGGAGCAGTTCTTC.

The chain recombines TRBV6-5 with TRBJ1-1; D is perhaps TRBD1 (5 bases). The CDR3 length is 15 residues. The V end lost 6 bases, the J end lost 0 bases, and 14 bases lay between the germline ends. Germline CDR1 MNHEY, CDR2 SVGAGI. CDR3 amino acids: CASSPTVTVNTEAFF. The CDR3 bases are TGTGCCAGCAGCCCCACCGTGACAGTGAACACTGAAGCTTTCTTT.

The CDR3 DNA sequence: TGTGCCAGTAGTTCCAGGGAATATGGCTACACCTTC. Amino acids: CASSSREYGYTF. The genes are TRBV19 and TRBJ1-2; D may be TRBD1 (5 bases). V gave up 5 bases and J gave up 5 bases, with 9 bases separating them. The CDR3 sequence is 12 residues long. The germline CDR1 and CDR2 sequences are LNHDA and SQIVND (reference sequence).

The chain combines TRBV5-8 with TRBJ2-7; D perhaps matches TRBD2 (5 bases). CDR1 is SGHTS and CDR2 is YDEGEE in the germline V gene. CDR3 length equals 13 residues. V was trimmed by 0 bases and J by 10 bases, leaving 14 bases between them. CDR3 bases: TGTGCCAGCAGCTTGGCGCGTTTGGGGAGCCAGTACTTC. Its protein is CASSLARLGSQYF.

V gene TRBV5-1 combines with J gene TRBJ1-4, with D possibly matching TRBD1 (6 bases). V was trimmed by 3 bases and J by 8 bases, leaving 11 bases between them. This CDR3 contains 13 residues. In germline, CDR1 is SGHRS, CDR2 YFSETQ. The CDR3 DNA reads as TGCGCCAGCAGCTCAGGGGAGGGCGAAAAACTGTTTTTT. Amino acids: CASSSGEGEKLFF.

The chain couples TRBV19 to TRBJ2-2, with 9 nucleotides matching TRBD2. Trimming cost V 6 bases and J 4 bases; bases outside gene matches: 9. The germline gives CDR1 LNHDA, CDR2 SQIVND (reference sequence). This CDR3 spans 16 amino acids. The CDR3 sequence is CASSRLAGDSTGELFF. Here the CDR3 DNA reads TGTGCCAGTAGCCGCTTAGCGGGAGACTCCACCGGGGAGCTGTTTTTT.

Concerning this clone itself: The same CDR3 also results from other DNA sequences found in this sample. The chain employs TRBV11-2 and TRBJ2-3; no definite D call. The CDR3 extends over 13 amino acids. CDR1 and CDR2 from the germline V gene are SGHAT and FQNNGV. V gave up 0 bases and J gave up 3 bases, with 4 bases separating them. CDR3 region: CASSLDRTDTQYF. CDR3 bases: TGTGCCAGCAGCTTAGATCGGACAGATACGCAGTATTTT.

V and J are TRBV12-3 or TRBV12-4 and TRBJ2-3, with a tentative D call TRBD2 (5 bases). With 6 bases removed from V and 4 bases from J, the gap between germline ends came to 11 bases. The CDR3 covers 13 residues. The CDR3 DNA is TGTGCCAGCAGGAGCTCGGGGTCAGATACGCAGTATTTT. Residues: CASRSSGSDTQYF.

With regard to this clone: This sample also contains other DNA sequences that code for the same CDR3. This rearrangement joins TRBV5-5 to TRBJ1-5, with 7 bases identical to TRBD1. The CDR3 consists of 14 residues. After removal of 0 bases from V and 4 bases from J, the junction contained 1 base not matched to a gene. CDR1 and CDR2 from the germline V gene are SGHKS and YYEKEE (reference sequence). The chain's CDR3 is CASSLDRGNQPQHF. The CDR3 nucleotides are TGTGCCAGCAGCTTGGACAGGGGTAATCAGCCCCAGCATTTT.

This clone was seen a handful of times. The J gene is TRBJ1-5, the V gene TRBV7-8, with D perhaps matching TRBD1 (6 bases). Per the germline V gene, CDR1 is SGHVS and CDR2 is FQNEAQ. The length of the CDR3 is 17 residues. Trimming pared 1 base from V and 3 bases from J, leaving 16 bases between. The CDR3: CASSLVAIRDNNQPQHF. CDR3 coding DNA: TGTGCCAGCAGCTTAGTGGCGATCCGGGACAACAATCAGCCCCAGCATTTT.

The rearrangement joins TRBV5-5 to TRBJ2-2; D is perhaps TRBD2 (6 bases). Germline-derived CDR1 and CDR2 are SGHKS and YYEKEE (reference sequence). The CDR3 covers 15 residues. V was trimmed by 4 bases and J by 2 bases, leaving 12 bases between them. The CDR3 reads CASSVRDSNTGELFF. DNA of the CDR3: TGTGCCAGCAGCGTCCGGGACTCTAACACCGGGGAGCTGTTTTTT.

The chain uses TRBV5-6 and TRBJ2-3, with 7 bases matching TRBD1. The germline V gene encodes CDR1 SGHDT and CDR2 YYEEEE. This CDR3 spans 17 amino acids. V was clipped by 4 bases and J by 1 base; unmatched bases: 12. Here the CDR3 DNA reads TGTGCCAGCAGCGTCCCGACAGGGATTAAGGGCACAGATACGCAGTATTTT. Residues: CASSVPTGIKGTDTQYF.

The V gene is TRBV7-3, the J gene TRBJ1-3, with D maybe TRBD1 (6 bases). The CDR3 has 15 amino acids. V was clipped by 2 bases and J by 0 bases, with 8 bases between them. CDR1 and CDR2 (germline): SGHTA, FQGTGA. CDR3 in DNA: TGTGCCAGCAGCTTATCAGGGGCCTCTGGAAACACCATATATTTT. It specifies CASSLSGASGNTIYF.

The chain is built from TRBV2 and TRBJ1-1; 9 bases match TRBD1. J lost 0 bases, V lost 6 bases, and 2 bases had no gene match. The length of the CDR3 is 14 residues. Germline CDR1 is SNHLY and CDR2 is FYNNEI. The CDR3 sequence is CASRRQGVNTEAFF. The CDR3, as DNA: TGTGCCAGCAGAAGACAGGGGGTGAACACTGAAGCTTTCTTT.

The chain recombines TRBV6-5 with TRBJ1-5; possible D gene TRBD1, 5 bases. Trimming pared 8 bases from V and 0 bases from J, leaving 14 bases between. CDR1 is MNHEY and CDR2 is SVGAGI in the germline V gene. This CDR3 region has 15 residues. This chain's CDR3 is CASRLTANSNQPQHF. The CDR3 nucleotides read TGTGCCAGCCGACTGACAGCGAATAGCAATCAGCCCCAGCATTTT.

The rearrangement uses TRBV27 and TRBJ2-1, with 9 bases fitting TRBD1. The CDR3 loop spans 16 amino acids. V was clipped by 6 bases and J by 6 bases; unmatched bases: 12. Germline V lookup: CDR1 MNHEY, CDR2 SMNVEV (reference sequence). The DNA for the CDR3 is TGTGCCAGCAGGCCGAAGGGGGACAGGGTGATCAATGAGCAGTTCTTC. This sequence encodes CASRPKGDRVINEQFF.

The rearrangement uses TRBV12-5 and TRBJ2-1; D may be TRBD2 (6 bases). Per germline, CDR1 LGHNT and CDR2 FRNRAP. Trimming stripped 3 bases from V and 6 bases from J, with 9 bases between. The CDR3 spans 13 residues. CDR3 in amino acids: CASGLAGGNEQFF. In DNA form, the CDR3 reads TGTGCTAGTGGTTTAGCGGGTGGCAATGAGCAGTTCTTC.

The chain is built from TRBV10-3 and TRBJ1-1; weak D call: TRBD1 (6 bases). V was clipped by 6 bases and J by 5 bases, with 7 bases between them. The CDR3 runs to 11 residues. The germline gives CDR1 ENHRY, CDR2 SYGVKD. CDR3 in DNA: TGTGCCATCAGAACAGGGACTGAAGCTTTCTTT. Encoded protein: CAIRTGTEAFF.

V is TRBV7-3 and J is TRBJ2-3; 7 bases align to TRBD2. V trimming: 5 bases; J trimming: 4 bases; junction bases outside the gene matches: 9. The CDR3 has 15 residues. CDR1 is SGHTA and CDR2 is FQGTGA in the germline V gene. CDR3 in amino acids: CASSPTGGSADTQYF. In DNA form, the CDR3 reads TGTGCCAGCAGCCCCACGGGCGGGAGCGCAGATACGCAGTATTTT.

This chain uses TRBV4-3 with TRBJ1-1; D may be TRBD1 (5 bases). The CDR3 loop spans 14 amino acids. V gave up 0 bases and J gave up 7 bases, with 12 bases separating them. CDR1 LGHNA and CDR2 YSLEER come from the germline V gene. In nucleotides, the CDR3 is TGCGCCAGCAGCCAAGACTCCGGGGGAGGTGAAGCTTTCTTT. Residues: CASSQDSGGGEAFF.

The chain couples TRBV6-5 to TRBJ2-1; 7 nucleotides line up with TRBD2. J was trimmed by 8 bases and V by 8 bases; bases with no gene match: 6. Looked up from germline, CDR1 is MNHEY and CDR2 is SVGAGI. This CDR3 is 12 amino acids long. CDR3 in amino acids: CASAWGGDEQFF. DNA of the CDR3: TGTGCCAGCGCCTGGGGGGGGGATGAGCAGTTCTTC.

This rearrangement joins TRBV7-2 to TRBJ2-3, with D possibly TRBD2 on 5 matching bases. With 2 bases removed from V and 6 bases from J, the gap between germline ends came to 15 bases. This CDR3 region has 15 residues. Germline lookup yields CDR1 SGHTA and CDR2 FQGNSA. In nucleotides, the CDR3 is TGTGCCAGCAGCTTACGGGGAATCGCCGGGGATACGCAGTATTTT. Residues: CASSLRGIAGDTQYF.

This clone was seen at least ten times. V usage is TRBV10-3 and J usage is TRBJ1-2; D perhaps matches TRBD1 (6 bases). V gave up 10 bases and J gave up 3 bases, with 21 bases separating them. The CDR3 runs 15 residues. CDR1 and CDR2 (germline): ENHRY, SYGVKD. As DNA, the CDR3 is TGTGCCACCACGGACAGCCGTTTGGGGGACTATGGCTACACCTTC. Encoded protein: CATTDSRLGDYGYTF.

The chain's CDR3 is CASSYSSGLGYGYTF. CDR3 DNA: TGTGCCAGCAGTTACTCCTCAGGGTTGGGGTATGGCTACACCTTC. This chain links TRBV6-5 with TRBJ1-2; a weak D match, TRBD1 (5 bases). The V and J ends lost 0 bases and 5 bases respectively, with 13 bases between them. This CDR3 region has 15 residues. From germline, CDR1 is MNHEY and CDR2 SVGAGI.

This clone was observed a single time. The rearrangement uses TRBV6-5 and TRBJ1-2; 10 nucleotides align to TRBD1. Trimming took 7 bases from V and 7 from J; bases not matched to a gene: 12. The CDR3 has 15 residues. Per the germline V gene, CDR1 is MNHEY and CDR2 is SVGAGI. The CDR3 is CASIGRQGALGGYTF. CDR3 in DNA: TGTGCCAGCATCGGTCGACAGGGGGCGTTGGGTGGCTACACCTTC.

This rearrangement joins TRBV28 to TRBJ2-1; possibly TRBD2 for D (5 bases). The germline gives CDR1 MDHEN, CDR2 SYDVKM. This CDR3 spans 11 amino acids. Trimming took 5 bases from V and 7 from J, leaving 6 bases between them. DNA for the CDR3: TGTGCCAGCAGTAGGAGGAATGAGCAGTTCTTC. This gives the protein CASSRRNEQFF.

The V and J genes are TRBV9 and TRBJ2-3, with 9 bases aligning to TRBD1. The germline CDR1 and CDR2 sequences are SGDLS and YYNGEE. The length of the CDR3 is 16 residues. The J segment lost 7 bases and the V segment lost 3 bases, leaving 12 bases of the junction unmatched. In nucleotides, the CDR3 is TGTGCCAGCAGCGCCCGCTCCGGGACAGGGACGAATACGCAGTATTTT. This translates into CASSARSGTGTNTQYF. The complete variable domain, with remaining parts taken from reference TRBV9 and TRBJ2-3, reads DSGVTQTPKHLITATGQRVTLRCSPRSGDLSVYWYQQSLDQGLQFLIQYYNGEERAKGNILERFSAQQFPDLHSELNLSSLELGDSALYFCASSARSGTGTNTQYFGPGTRLTVL.

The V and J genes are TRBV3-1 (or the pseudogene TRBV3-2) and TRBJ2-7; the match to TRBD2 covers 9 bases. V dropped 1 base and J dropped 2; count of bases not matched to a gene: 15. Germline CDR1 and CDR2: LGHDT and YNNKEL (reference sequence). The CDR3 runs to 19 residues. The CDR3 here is CASSQGGHFRIAGAYEQYF. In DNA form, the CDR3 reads TGTGCCAGCAGCCAAGGGGGCCATTTTAGGATAGCGGGGGCCTACGAGCAGTACTTC.

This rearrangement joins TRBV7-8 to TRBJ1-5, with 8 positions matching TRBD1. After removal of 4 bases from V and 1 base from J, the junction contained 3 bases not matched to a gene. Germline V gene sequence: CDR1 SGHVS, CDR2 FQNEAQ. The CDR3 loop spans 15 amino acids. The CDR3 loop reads CASSSQGASNQPQHF. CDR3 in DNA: TGTGCCAGCAGCTCCCAGGGGGCGAGCAATCAGCCCCAGCATTTT.